This T cell receptor beta chain appears in the sequencing data of a study of cytomegalovirus exposure and HLA in healthy donors. A multiplex PCR was run with 60 Vbeta primers and 13 Jbeta primers. The data were produced by immunoSEQ multiplex PCR, yet TCRdb's version contains in-frame clones alone and is incomplete. The sample has tens of thousands of clones. Germline V gene data show CDR1 as SGHRS and CDR2 as YFSETQ. V was clipped by 2 bases and J by 2 bases, with 11 bases between them. The CDR3 consists of 14 residues. This clonotype was obtained from a human donor in good health. The sequencing sample was made of PBMCs. V is TRBV5-1 and J is TRBJ2-7, with D maybe TRBD1 (6 bases). CDR3 sequence: CASSLGGTTYEQYF. The CDR3 DNA sequence: TGCGCCAGCAGCTTAGGGGGAACTACCTACGAGCAGTACTTC.